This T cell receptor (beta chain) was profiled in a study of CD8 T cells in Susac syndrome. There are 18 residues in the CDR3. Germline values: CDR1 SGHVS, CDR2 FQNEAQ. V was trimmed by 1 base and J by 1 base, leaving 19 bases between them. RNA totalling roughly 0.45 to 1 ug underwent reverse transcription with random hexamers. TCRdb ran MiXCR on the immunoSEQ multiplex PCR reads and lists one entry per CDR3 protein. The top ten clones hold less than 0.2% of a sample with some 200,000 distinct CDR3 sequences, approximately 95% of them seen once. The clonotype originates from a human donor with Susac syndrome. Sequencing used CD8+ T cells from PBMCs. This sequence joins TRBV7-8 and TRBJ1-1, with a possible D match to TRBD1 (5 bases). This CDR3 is CASSLEGHREISNTEAFF. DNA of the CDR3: TGTGCCAGCAGCTTAGAGGGGCACCGGGAGATATCGAACACTGAAGCTTTCTTT.